Listed below are T cell receptor beta chains from one sample, sequenced in a study of shared clonotypes between healthy human individuals. This table comes from immunoSEQ multiplex PCR, and its TCRdb copy is limited to in-frame clones, with some not included. The table lists some 1.1 million clones, approximately 75% of them singletons. Sequenced material: memory CD4+ T cells from PBMCs. The receptor source for this set is a man between 18 and 35 years old in good health. Some clones in this sample may be carry-over from other donors' samples. Each CDR3 is given with its conserved first and last residue. Each record gives: CDR3 length, D gene, clone size, J gene, V gene, CDR3 protein, CDR3 DNA. D genes are given only for firm matches. Part of the rows lack a size; the others show once, few, many or a class for expanded clones.

cdr3_length: 15
d_call: .
clone_size: .
j_call: TRBJ2-7
v_call: TRBV7-2
cdr3_aa: CASSLAGGATYEQYF
cdr3_nt: TGTGCCAGCAGCTTAGCTGGGGGGGCTACCTACGAGCAGTACTTC

cdr3_length: 12
d_call: .
clone_size: .
j_call: TRBJ2-5
v_call: TRBV29-1
cdr3_aa: CSAGHNQETQYF
cdr3_nt: TGCAGCGCTGGACACAACCAAGAGACCCAGTACTTC

cdr3_length: 15
d_call: TRBD1
clone_size: .
j_call: TRBJ2-7
v_call: TRBV5-1
cdr3_aa: CASSLGDSRTYEQYF
cdr3_nt: TGCGCCAGCAGCTTGGGGGACAGTCGAACGTACGAGCAGTACTTC

cdr3_length: 17
d_call: TRBD1
clone_size: few
j_call: TRBJ1-3
v_call: TRBV28
cdr3_aa: CATEGTGLPYSGNTIYF
cdr3_nt: TGTGCCACGGAAGGGACAGGCCTGCCGTACTCTGGAAACACCATATATTTT

cdr3_length: 15
d_call: TRBD2
clone_size: .
j_call: TRBJ2-4
v_call: TRBV6-1
cdr3_aa: CASSNSGVAKNIQYF
cdr3_nt: TGTGCCAGCAGTAACAGCGGGGTAGCCAAAAACATTCAGTACTTC

cdr3_length: 12
d_call: .
clone_size: once
j_call: TRBJ1-2
v_call: TRBV2
cdr3_aa: CASEPANYGYTF
cdr3_nt: TGTGCCTCCGAGCCAGCTAACTATGGCTACACCTTC

cdr3_length: 15
d_call: .
clone_size: .
j_call: TRBJ2-1
v_call: TRBV19
cdr3_aa: CASSLRQSSYNEQFF
cdr3_nt: TGTGCCAGTAGTCTGAGACAGAGCTCCTACAATGAGCAGTTCTTC

cdr3_length: 15
d_call: .
clone_size: .
j_call: TRBJ1-1
v_call: TRBV25-1
cdr3_aa: CASSDIRVGFTEAFF
cdr3_nt: TGTGCCAGCAGTGACATTAGGGTCGGGTTCACTGAAGCTTTCTTT

cdr3_length: 17
d_call: .
clone_size: .
j_call: TRBJ2-5
v_call: TRBV28
cdr3_aa: CASSPQGRGTTKETQYF
cdr3_nt: TGTGCCAGCAGTCCCCAAGGGAGGGGGACCACAAAAGAGACCCAGTACTTC

cdr3_length: 15
d_call: .
clone_size: .
j_call: TRBJ1-3
v_call: TRBV6-5
cdr3_aa: CASRDGGGGGNTIYF
cdr3_nt: TGTGCCAGCAGAGACGGGGGAGGGGGTGGAAACACCATATATTTT

cdr3_length: 14
d_call: .
clone_size: .
j_call: TRBJ1-1
v_call: TRBV7-2
cdr3_aa: CASSKRSQGLVAFF
cdr3_nt: TGTGCCAGCAGCAAAAGAAGCCAGGGCTTAGTAGCTTTCTTT